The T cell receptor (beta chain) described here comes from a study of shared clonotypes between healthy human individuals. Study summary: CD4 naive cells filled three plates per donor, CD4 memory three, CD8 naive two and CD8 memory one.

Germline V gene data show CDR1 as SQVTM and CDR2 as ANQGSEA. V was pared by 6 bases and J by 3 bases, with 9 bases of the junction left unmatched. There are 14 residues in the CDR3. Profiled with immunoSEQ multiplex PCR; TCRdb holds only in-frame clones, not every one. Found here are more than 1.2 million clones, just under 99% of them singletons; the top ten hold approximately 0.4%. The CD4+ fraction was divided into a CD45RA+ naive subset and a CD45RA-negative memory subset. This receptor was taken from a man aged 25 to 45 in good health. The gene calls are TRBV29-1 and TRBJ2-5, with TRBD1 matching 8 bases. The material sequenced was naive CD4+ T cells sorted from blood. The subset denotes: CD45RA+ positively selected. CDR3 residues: CSVASGGLKETQYF. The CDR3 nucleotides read TGCAGCGTCGCTTCAGGGGGCCTGAAAGAGACCCAGTACTTC.